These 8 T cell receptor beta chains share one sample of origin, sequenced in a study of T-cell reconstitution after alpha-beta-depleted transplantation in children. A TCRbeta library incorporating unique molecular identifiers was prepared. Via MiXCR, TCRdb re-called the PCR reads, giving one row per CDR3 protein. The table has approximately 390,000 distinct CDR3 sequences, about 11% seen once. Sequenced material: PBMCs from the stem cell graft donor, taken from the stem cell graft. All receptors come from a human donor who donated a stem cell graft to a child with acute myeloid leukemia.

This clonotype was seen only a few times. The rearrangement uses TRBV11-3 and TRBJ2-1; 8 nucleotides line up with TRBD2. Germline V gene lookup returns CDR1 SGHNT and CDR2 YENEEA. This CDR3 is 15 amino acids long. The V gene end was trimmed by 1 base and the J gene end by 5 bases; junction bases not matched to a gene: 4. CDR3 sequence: CASSLGGRSHNEQFF. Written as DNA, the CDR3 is TGTGCCAGCAGCTTAGGCGGGAGGTCCCACAATGAGCAGTTCTTC.

The CDR3 here is CSVEEDRGESYEQYF. CDR3 DNA sequence: TGCAGCGTTGAAGAAGACAGGGGCGAAAGCTACGAGCAGTACTTC. The gene calls are TRBV29-1 and TRBJ2-7; 8 bases fit TRBD1. From germline, CDR1 is SQVTM and CDR2 ANQGSEA. The CDR3 is made up of 15 amino acids. Losses at the gene ends were 0 bases for V and 3 bases for J; bases not matched to a gene: 7.

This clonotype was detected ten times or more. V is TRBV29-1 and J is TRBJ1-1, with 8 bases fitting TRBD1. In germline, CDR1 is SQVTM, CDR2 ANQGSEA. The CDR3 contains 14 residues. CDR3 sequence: CGASPSDRVTEAFF. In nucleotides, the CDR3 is TGCGGAGCTTCTCCCTCGGACAGGGTCACTGAAGCTTTCTTT.

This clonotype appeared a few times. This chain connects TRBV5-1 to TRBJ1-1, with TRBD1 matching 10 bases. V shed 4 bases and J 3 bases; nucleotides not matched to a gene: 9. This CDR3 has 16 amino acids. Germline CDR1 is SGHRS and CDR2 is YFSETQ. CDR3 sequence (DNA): TGCGCCAGCAGCCCCGGGACAGGGGCGTGGGACACTGAAGCTTTCTTT. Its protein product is CASSPGTGAWDTEAFF.

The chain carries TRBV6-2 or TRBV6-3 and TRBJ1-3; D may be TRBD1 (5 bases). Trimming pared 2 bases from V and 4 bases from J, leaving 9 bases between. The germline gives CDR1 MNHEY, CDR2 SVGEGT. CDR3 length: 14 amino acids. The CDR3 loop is CASSYRQYGNTIYF. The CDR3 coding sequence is TGTGCCAGCAGTTACCGACAGTACGGAAACACCATATATTTT.

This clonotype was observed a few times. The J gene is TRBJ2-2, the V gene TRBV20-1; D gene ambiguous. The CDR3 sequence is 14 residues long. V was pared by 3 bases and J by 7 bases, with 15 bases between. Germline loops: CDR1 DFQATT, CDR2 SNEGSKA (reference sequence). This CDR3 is CSASRMGGIGELFF. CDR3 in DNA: TGCAGTGCTAGTCGAATGGGTGGGATCGGGGAGCTGTTTTTT.

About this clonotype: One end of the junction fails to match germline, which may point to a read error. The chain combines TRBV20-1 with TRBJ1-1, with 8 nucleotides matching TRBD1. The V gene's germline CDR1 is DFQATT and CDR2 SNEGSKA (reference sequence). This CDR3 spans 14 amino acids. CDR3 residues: CSASPSDRGTQAFF. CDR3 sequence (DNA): TGCAGTGCTAGTCCTTCCGACAGGGGCACTCAAGCTTTCTTT.

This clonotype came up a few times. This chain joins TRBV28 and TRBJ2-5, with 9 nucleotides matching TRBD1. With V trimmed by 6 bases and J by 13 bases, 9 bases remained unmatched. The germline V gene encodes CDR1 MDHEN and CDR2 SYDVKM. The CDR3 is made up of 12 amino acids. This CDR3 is CASSLGWGQGYF. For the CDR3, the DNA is TGTGCCAGCAGCTTGGGTTGGGGACAGGGGTACTTC. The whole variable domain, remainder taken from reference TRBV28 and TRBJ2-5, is DVKVTQSSRYLVKRTGEKVFLECVQDMDHENMFWYRQDPGLGLRLIYFSYDVKMKEKGDIPEGYSVSREKKERFSLILESASTNQTSMYLCASSLGWGQGYFGPGTRLLVL.